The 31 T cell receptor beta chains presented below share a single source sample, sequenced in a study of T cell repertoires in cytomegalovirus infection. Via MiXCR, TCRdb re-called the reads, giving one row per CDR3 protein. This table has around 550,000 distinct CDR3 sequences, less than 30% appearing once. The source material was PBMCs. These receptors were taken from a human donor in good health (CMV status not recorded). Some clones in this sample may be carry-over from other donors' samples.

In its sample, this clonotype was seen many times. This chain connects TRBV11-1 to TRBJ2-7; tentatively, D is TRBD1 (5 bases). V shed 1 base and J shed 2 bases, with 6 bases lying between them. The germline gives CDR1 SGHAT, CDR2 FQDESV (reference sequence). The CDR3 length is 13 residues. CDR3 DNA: TGTGCCAGCAGCTTAGGCAGGGCCTACGAGCAGTACTTC. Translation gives CASSLGRAYEQYF.

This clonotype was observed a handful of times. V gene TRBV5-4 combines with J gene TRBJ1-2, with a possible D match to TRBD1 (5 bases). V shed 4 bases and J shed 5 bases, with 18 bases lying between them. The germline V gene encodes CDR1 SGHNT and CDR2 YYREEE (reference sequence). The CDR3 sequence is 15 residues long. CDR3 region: CASSPRGQTMYGYTF. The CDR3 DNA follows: TGTGCCAGCAGCCCAAGGGGCCAGACCATGTATGGCTACACCTTC.

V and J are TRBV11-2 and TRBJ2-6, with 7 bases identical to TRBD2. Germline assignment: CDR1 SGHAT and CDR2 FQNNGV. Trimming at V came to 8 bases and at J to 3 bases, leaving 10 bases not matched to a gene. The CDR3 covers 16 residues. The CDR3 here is CASHSRGGSGANVLTF. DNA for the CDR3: TGTGCCAGCCACAGCCGGGGCGGGAGTGGGGCCAACGTCCTGACTTTC.

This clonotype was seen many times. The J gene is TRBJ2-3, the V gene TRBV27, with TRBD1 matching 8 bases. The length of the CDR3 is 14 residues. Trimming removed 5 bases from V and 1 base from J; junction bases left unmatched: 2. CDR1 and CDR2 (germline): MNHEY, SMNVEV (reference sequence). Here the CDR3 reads CASSQDRGTDTQYF. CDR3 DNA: TGTGCCAGCAGTCAGGACAGGGGCACAGATACGCAGTATTTT.

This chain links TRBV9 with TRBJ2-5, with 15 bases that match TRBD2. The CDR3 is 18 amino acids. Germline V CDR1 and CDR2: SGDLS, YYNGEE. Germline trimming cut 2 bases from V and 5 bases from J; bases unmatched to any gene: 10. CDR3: CASSVHPGLAGGLETQYF. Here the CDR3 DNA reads TGTGCCAGCAGCGTCCACCCAGGACTAGCGGGAGGGCTGGAGACCCAGTACTTC.

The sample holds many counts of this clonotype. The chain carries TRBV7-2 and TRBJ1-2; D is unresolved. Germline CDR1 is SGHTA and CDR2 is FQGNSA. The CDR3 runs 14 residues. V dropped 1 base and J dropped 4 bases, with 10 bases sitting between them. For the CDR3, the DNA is TGTGCCAGCAGCTTAGGGGAGTTAGGCTATGGCTACACCTTC. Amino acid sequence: CASSLGELGYGYTF.

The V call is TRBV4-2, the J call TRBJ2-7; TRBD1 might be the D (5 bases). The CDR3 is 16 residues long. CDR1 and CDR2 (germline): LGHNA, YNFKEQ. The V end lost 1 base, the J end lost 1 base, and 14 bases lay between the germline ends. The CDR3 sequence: CASSQAMQGFSYEQYF. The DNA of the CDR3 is TGTGCCAGCAGCCAAGCTATGCAGGGCTTTTCCTACGAGCAGTACTTC.

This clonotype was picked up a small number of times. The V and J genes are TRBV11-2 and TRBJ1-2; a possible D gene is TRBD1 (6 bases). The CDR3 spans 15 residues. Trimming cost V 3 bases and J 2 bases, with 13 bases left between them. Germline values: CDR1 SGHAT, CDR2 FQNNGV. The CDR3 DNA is TGTGCCAGCAGCTTTACAGGGAGATTGAACTATGGCTACACCTTC. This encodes CASSFTGRLNYGYTF.

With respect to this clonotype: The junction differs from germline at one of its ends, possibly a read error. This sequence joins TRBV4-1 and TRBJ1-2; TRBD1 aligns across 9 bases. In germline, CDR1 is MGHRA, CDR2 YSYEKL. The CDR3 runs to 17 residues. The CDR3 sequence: CASSQGQGRDRSYGYTF. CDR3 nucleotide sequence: TGTGCCAGCAGCCAAGGACAGGGGCGGGATAGGAGTTATGGCTACACCTTC.

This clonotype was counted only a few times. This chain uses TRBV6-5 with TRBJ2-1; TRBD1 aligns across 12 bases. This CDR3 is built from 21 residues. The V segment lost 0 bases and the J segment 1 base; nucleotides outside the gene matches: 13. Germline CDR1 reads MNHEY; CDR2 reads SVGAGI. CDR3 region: CASSYSRAGTGGGGSYNEQFF. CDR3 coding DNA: TGTGCCAGCAGTTACTCGAGAGCTGGGACAGGGGGCGGTGGGTCCTACAATGAGCAGTTCTTC.

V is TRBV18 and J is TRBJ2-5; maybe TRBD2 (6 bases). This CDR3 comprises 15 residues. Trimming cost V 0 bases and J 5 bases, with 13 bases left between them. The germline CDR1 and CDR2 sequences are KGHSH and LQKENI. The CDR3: CASSPPSEGRETQYF. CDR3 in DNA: TGTGCCAGCTCACCACCGTCAGAGGGGAGGGAGACCCAGTACTTC.

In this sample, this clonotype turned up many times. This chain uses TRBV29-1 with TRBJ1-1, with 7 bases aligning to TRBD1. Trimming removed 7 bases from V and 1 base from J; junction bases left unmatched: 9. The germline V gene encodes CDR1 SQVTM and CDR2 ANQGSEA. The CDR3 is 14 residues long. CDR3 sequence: CSGKTGFGNTEAFF. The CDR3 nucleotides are TGCAGCGGCAAGACAGGGTTTGGGAACACTGAAGCTTTCTTT.

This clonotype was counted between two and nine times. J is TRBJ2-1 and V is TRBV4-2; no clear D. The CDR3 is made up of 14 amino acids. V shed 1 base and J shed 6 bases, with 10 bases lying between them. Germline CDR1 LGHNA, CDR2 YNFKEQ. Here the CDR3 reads CASSQVLGRNEQFF. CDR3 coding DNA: TGTGCCAGCAGCCAAGTTCTAGGTCGCAATGAGCAGTTCTTC.

The CDR3 coding sequence is TGTGCCAGCAGCCTTGAGGGACAGGGGATCGAGCAGTACTTC. Protein product: CASSLEGQGIEQYF. This chain uses TRBV9 with TRBJ2-7, with TRBD1 matching over 10 bases. This CDR3 has 14 residues. V shed 4 bases, J shed 6 bases, and the junction held 7 bases outside the gene matches. Per germline, CDR1 SGDLS and CDR2 YYNGEE.

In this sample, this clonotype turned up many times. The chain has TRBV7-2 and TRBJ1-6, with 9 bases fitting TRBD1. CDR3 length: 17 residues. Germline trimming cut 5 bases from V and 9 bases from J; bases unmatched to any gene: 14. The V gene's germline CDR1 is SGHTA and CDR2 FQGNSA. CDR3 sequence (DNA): TGTGCCAGCAGCGTCACCGGGACAGGGCCATTCGGTTCACCCCTCCACTTT. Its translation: CASSVTGTGPFGSPLHF.

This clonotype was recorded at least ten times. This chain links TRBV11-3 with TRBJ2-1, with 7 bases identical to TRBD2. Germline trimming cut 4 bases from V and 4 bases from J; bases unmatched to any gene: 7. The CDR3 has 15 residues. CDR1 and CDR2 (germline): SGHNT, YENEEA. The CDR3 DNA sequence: TGTGCCAGCAGCTCTGGCGGGAGCATTTACAATGAGCAGTTCTTC. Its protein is CASSSGGSIYNEQFF.

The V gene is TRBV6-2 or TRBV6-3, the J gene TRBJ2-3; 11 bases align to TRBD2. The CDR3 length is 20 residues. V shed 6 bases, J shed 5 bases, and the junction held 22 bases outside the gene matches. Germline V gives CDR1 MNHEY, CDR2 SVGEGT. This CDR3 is CASSPPLLLPTSGIQDTQYF. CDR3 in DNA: TGTGCCAGCAGCCCACCCCTCCTCTTGCCGACTAGCGGGATTCAAGATACGCAGTATTTT.

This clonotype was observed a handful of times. CDR3 nucleotides: TGCAGTGCTAGAGATCTTATTTTGGACGGTAGCAATCAGCCCCAGCATTTT. Encoded protein: CSARDLILDGSNQPQHF. The chain couples TRBV20-1 to TRBJ1-5, with unresolved D. Germline CDR1 is DFQATT and CDR2 is SNEGSKA (reference sequence). This CDR3 comprises 17 residues. V lost 0 bases and J 0 bases, leaving 15 bases between the germline ends.

The CDR3 sequence is CASSLGEGNYEQYF. The CDR3 coding sequence is TGTGCCAGCAGCTTAGGGGAAGGGAACTACGAGCAGTACTTC. The gene calls are TRBV7-6 and TRBJ2-7; D is unclear. In germline, CDR1 is SGHVS, CDR2 FNYEAQ. Trimming stripped 1 base from V and 3 bases from J, with 10 bases between. This CDR3 is 14 amino acids long.

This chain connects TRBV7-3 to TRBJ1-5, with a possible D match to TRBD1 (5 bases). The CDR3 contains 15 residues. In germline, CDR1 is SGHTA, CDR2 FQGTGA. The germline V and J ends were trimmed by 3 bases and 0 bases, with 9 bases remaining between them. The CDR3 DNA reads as TGTGCCAGCAGCTTGGGACGCTATAGCAATCAGCCCCAGCATTTT. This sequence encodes CASSLGRYSNQPQHF.

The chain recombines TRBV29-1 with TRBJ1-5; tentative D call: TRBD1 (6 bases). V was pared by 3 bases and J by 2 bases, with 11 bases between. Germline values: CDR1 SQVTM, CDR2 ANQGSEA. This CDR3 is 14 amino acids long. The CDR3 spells CSVDSGVGNQPQHF. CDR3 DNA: TGCAGCGTTGATTCAGGGGTAGGCAATCAGCCCCAGCATTTT.

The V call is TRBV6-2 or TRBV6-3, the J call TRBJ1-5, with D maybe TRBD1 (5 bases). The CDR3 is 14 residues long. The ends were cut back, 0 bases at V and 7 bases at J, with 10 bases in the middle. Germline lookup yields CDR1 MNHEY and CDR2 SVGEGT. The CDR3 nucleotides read TGTGCCAGCAGTTACTCGGGGTGGGGGCAGCCCCAGCATTTT. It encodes CASSYSGWGQPQHF.

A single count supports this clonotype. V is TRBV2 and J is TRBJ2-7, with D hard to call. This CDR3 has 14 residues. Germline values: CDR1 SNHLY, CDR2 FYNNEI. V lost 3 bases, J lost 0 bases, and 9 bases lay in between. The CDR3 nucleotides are TGTGCCAGCAGTGACTTTTTGAGCTCCTACGAGCAGTACTTC. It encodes CASSDFLSSYEQYF.

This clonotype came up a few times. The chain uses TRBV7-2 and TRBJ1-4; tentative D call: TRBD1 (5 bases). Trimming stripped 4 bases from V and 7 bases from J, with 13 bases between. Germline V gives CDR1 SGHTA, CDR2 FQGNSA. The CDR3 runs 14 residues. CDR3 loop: CASSSPGGTEKLFF. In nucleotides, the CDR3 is TGTGCCAGCAGCTCCCCGGGGGGGACTGAAAAACTGTTTTTT.

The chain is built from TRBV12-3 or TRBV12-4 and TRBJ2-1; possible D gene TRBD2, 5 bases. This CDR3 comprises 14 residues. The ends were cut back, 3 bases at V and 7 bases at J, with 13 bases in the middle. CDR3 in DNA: TGTGCCAGCAGTTTGGGGAGCCTTGGGAATGAGCAGTTCTTC. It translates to CASSLGSLGNEQFF.

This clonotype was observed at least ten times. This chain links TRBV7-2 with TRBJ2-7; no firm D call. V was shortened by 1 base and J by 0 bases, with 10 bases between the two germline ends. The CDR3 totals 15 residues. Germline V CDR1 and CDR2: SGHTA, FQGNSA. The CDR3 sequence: CASSLDGMLSYEQYF. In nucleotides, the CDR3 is TGTGCCAGCAGCTTAGATGGGATGCTCTCCTACGAGCAGTACTTC.

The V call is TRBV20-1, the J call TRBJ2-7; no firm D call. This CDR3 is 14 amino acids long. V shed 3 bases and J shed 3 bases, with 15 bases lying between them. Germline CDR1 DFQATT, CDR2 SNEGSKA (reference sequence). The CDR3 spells CSASDKGSGYEQYF. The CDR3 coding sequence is TGCAGTGCTAGCGACAAAGGGTCCGGCTACGAGCAGTACTTC.

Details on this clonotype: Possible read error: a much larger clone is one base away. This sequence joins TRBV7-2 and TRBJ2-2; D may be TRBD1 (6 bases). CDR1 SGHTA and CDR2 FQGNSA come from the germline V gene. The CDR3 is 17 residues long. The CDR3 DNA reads TGTGCCAGCGGCTTAGCGCGAATATACAGGGAACCCGGGGAGCTGTTTTTT. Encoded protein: CASGLARIYREPGELFF.

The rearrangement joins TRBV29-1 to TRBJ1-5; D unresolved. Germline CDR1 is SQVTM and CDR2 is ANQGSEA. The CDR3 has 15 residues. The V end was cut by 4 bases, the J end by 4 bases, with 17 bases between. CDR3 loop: CSVVLVDLVNQPQHF. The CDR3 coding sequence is TGCAGCGTTGTATTGGTGGACCTAGTAAATCAGCCCCAGCATTTT. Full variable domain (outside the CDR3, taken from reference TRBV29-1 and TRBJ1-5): SAVISQKPSRDICQRGTSLTIQCQVDSQVTMMFWYRQQPGQSLTLIATANQGSEATYESGFVIDKFPISRPNLTFSTLTVSNMSPEDSSIYLCSVVLVDLVNQPQHFGDGTRLSIL.

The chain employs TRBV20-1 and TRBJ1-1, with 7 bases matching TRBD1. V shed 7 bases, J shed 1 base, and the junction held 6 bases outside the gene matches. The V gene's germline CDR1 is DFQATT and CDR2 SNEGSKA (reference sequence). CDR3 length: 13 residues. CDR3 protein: CSVPGTANTEAFF. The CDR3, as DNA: TGCAGTGTTCCCGGGACAGCGAACACTGAAGCTTTCTTT.

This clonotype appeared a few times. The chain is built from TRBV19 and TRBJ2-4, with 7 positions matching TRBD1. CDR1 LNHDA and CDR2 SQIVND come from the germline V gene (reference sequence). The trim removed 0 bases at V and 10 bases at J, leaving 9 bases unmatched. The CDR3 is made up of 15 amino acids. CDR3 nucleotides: TGTGCCAGTAGTATAGACCCTATTAAGGGACAGATTCAGTACTTC. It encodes CASSIDPIKGQIQYF.